The 2 T cell receptor beta chains given below trace back to one sample, sequenced in a study of human T cells and chemical hapten exposure. Time point reported: patch test 3, about 24 weeks after DPC sensitization. Treatment of the sample: therapeutic diphenylcyclopropenone sensitization with weekly scalp DPC. Using its own MiXCR run on the RACE reads, TCRdb lists one record per CDR3 protein. This table holds about 170,000 distinct CDR3 sequences, about 27% found once. This sample comprised whole blood, obtained in connection with sensitization to the hapten diphenylcyclopropenone (DPC). The receptors stem from a woman younger than 30 with alopecia areata. Some clones in this sample may be carry-over from other donors' samples.

This chain joins TRBV20-1 and TRBJ2-5; D not resolved. With 6 bases removed from V and 1 base from J, the gap between germline ends came to 12 bases. This CDR3 has 13 amino acids. From germline, CDR1 is DFQATT and CDR2 SNEGSKA (reference sequence). The CDR3 region has the DNA TGCAGTGCCGATCCCCAGCGCCAAGAGACCCAGTACTTC. Translating gives CSADPQRQETQYF.

This clonotype was picked up many times. The CDR3: CSVVTGEGGYTF. CDR3 nucleotides: TGCAGCGTTGTAACAGGGGAAGGCGGCTACACCTTC. V and J are TRBV29-1 and TRBJ1-2, with 7 bases matching TRBD1. Trimming took 4 bases from V and 8 from J; bases not matched to a gene: 7. This CDR3 has 12 amino acids. Germline V CDR1 and CDR2: SQVTM, ANQGSEA. The whole variable domain, remainder taken from reference TRBV29-1 and TRBJ1-2, is SAVISQKPSRDICQRGTSLTIQCQVDSQVTMMFWYRQQPGQSLTLIATANQGSEATYESGFVIDKFPISRPNLTFSTLTVSNMSPEDSSIYLCSVVTGEGGYTFGSGTRLTVV.